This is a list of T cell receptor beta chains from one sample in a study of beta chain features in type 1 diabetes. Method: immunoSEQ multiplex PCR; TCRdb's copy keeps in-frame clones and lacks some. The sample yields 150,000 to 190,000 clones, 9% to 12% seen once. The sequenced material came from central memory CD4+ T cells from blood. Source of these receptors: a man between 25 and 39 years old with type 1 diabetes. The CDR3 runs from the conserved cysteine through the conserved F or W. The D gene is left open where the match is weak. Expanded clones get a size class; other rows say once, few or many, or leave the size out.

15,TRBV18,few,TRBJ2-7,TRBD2,CASSRTSGSSYEQYF,TGTGCCAGCTCACGCACTAGCGGTAGCTCCTACGAGCAGTACTTC
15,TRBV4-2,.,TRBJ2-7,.,CASSSLWSSEDEQYF,TGTGCCAGCAGCTCCCTATGGAGTTCCGAGGACGAGCAGTACTTC
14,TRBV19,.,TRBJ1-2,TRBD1,CASSSSGTGVGYTF,TGTGCCAGTAGTTCATCCGGGACAGGAGTCGGCTACACCTTC
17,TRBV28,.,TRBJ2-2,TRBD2,CASSPTSGRPNTGELFF,TGTGCCAGCAGTCCGACTAGCGGGAGGCCTAACACCGGGGAGCTGTTTTTT
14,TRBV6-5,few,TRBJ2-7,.,CASSSLSATYEQYF,TGTGCCAGCAGCTCACTCAGCGCAACCTACGAGCAGTACTTC
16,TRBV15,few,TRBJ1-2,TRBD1,CATSRGESGTVYGYTF,TGTGCCACCAGCAGGGGAGAGTCCGGGACAGTCTATGGCTACACCTTC
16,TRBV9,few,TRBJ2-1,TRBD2,CASSVESAGGYNEQFF,TGTGCCAGCAGCGTAGAATCAGCGGGAGGTTACAATGAGCAGTTCTTC
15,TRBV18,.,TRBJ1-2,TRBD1,CASSTSTGVNYGYTF,TGTGCCAGCTCAACCTCGACAGGGGTCAACTATGGCTACACCTTC
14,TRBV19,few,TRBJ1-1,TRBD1,CASSMRTGDTEAFF,TGTGCCAGTAGTATGCGGACAGGGGACACTGAAGCTTTCTTT
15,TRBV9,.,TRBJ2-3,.,CASSVALGSRDTQYF,TGTGCCAGCAGCGTAGCTTTGGGCAGCAGAGATACGCAGTATTTT
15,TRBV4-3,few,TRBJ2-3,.,CASSQGGAGGDTQYF,TGCGCCAGCAGCCAAGGTGGAGCCGGTGGAGATACGCAGTATTTT
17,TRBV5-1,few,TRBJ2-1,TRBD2,CASTLGGAGPTYNEQFF,TGCGCCAGCACGTTGGGGGGAGCGGGACCCACCTACAATGAGCAGTTCTTC
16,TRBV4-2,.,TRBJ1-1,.,CASSQDSGTQNTEAFF,TGTGCCAGCAGCCAAGATAGTGGGACACAGAACACTGAAGCTTTCTTT
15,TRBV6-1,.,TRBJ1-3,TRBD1,CASSIQGFEGNTIYF,TGTGCCAGCAGCATACAGGGGTTTGAAGGAAACACCATATATTTT
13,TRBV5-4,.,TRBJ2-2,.,CASGTSNTGELFF,TGTGCCAGCGGGACTTCCAACACCGGGGAGCTGTTTTTT
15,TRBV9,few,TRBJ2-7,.,CASSAGGVLSGEQYF,TGTGCCAGCAGCGCCGGAGGTGTACTGTCGGGCGAGCAGTACTTC
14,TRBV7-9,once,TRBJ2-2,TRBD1,CASRPGTVTGELFF,TGTGCCAGCAGGCCTGGGACAGTAACCGGGGAGCTGTTTTTT
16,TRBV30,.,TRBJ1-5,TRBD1,CAWSVNRGGRNQPQHF,TGTGCCTGGAGTGTAAATAGAGGGGGCAGGAATCAGCCCCAGCATTTT
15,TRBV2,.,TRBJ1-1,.,CRSSLTPEGITEAFF,TGTCGCAGCAGCCTTACTCCGGAGGGGATCACTGAAGCTTTCTTT
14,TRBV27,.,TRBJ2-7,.,CASSFRRAQGEQYF,TGTGCCAGCAGCTTTCGGAGGGCCCAAGGCGAGCAGTACTTC
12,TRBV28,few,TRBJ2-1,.,CAAGSSYNEQFF,TGTGCGGCCGGGAGCTCCTACAATGAGCAGTTCTTC
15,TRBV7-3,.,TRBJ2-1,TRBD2,CASSLASGNYNEQFF,TGTGCCAGCAGCTTAGCCAGCGGGAACTACAATGAGCAGTTCTTC
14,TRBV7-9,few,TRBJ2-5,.,CASSFGGTLETQYF,TGTGCCAGCAGCTTTGGGGGGACTTTGGAGACCCAGTACTTC
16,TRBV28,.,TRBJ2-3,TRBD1,CASSTAPGTGTDTQYF,TGTGCCAGCAGTACCGCCCCCGGGACAGGCACAGATACGCAGTATTTT
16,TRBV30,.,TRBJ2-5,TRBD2,CAWSVLTSGGWETQYF,TGTGCCTGGAGTGTTCTAACTAGCGGGGGGTGGGAGACCCAGTACTTC
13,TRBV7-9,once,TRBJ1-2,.,CASSPRGREFYTF,TGTGCCAGCTCCCCTAGGGGTAGGGAATTCTACACCTTC
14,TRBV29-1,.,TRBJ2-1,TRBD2,CSVGGTSVINEQFF,TGCAGCGTTGGGGGGACTAGTGTTATCAATGAGCAGTTCTTC
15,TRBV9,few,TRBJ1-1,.,CASSVEPGVGTEAFF,TGTGCCAGCAGCGTAGAGCCAGGGGTTGGCACTGAAGCTTTCTTT
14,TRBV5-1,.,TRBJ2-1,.,CASSFDQTYNEQFF,TGCGCCAGCAGCTTCGACCAGACTTACAATGAGCAGTTCTTC